What follows is one T cell receptor beta chain and its context. The sample belongs to a study of CD4+ T cells in melanoma. CDR1 is SGHVS and CDR2 is FQNEAQ in the germline V gene. With V trimmed by 0 bases and J by 4 bases, 5 bases remained unmatched. This CDR3 region has 16 residues. The repertoire was sequenced with immunoSEQ multiplex PCR; TCRdb's copy has only in-frame clones and lacks some. Of about 14,000 clones in the sample, 63% were seen once. The TCR originated in a human donor with melanoma. Sequenced input: cells from a culture (not recorded whether cultured in vitro). The rearrangement joins TRBV7-8 to TRBJ1-5; 8 nucleotides line up with TRBD1. CDR3 coding DNA: TGTGCCAGCAGCTTAGCAGACAGGGGACTAAATCAGCCCCAGCATTTT. It specifies CASSLADRGLNQPQHF.